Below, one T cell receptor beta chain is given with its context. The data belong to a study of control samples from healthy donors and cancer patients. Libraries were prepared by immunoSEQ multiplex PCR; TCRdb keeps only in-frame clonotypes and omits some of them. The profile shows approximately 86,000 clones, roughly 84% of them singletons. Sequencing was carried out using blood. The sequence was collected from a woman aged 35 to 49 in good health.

The CDR3 DNA reads as TGTGCCAGCTCACCAGAAGAATTTAGCAATCAGCCCCAGCATTTT. This codes for CASSPEEFSNQPQHF. The chain is built from TRBV18 and TRBJ1-5; no definite D call. CDR1 is KGHSH, CDR2 LQKENI, per germline. V lost 2 bases to trimming and J lost 0 bases, with 8 bases between them. This CDR3 region has 15 residues.